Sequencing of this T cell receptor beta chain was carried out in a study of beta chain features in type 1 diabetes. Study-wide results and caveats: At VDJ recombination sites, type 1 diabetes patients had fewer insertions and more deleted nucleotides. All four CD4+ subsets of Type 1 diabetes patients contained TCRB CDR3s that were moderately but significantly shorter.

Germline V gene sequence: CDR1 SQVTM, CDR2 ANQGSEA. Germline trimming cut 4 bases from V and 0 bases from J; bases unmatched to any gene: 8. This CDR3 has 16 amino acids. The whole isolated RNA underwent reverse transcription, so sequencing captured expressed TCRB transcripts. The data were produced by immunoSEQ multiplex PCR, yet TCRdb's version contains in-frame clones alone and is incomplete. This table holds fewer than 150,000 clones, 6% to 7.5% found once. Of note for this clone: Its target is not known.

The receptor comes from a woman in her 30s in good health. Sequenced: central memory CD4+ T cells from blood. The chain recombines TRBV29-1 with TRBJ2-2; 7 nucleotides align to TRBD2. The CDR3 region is CSVGSTSPTNTGELFF. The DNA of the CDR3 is TGCAGCGTTGGATCGACTAGCCCTACGAACACCGGGGAGCTGTTTTTT.